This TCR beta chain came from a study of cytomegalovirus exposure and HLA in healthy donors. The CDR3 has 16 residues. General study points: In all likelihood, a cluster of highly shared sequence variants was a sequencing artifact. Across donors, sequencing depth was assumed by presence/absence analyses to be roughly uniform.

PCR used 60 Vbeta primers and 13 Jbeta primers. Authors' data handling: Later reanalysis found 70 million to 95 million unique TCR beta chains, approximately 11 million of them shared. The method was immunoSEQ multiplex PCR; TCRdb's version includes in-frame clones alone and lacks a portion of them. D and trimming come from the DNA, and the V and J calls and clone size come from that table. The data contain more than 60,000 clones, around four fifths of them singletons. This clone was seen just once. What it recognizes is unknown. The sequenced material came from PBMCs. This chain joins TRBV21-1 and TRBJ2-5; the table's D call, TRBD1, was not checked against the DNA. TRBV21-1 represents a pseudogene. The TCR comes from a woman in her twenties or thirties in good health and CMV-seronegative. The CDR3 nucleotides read TGTGCCAGCAGCCTACCCCTGACAGGGGGCCAAGAGACCCAGTACTTC. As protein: CASSLPLTGGQETQYF.